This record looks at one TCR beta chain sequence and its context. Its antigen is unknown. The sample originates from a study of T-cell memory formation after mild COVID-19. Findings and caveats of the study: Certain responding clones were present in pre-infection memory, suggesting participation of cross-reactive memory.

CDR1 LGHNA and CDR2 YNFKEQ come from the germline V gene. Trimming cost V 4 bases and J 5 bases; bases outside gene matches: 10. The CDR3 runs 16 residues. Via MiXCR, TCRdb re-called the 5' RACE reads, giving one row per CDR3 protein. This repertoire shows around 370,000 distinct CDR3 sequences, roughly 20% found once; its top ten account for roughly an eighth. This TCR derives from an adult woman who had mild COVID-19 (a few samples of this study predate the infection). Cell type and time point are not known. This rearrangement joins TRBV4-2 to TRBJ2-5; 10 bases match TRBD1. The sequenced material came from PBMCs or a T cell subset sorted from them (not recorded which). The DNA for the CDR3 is TGTGCCAGCAGCCGAGGAGGGACAGGGGAATTGGAGACCCAGTACTTC. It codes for CASSRGGTGELETQYF.